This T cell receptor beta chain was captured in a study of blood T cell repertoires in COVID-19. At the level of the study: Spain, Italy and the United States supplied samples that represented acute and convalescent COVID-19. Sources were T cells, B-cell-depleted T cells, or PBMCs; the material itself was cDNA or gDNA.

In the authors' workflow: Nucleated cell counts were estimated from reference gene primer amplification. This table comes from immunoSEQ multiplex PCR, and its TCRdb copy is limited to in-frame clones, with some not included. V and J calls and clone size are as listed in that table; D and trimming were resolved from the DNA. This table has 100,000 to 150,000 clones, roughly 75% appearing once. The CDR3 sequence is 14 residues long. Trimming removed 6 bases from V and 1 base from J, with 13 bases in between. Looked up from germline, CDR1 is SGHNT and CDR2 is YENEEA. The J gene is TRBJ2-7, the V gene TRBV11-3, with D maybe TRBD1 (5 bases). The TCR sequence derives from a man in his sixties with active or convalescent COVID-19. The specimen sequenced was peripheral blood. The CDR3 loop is CASSRTDSSYEQYF. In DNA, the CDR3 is TGTGCCAGCAGTCGAACCGACAGTTCCTACGAGCAGTACTTC.